Shown below are 10 T cell receptor beta chains from a single sample sequenced in a study of T cell responses to AZD1222 COVID-19 vaccine. Assay: immunoSEQ multiplex PCR; the TCRdb copy retains only in-frame clones and omits some. Among around 130,000 clones listed, about nine tenths were seen once. The sample here was peripheral blood, taken 28 days after the second AZD1222 dose. These receptors were collected from an adult who received the AZD1222 COVID-19 vaccine.

Written as DNA, the CDR3 is TGTGCCAGCAGCCCAGGGGGCTCGGCTAATGAAAAACTGTTTTTT. This gives the protein CASSPGGSANEKLFF. The chain recombines TRBV7-7 with TRBJ1-4, with 8 bases that match TRBD1. The junction had 5 bases not matched to a gene; V was cut back by 5 bases and J by 3 bases. This CDR3 comprises 15 residues. Per germline, CDR1 SSHAT and CDR2 FNYEAQ (reference sequence). The variable domain in full, with the rest retrieved from reference TRBV7-7 and TRBJ1-4, is GAGVSQSPRYKVTKRGQDVTLRCDPISSHATLYWYQQALGQGPEFLTYFNYEAQPDKSGLPSDRFSAERPEGSISTLTIQRTEQRDSAMYRCASSPGGSANEKLFFGSGTQLSVL.

The chain has TRBV5-1 and TRBJ2-7, with D tentatively TRBD1 (6 bases). The length of the CDR3 is 15 residues. The V gene lost 0 bases and the J gene lost 5 bases, with 15 bases spanning the gap. The V gene's germline CDR1 is SGHRS and CDR2 YFSETQ. This chain's CDR3 is CASSLAAGEMNEQYF. The DNA of the CDR3 is TGCGCCAGCAGCTTGGCGGCAGGGGAAATGAACGAGCAGTACTTC.

The rearrangement links TRBV2 to TRBJ1-3, with a weak D call TRBD1 (5 bases). CDR1 is SNHLY, CDR2 FYNNEI, per germline. The V gene lost 0 bases and the J gene lost 3 bases, with 15 bases spanning the gap. CDR3 length equals 17 residues. Written as DNA, the CDR3 is TGTGCCAGCAGTGAAGCGCGCCCCGGGGCGTTTGGAAACACCATATATTTT. It translates to CASSEARPGAFGNTIYF.

V and J are TRBV2 and TRBJ1-5, with D unresolved. Germline loops: CDR1 SNHLY, CDR2 FYNNEI. V shed 4 bases and J shed 6 bases, with 13 bases lying between them. There are 14 residues in the CDR3. The CDR3, as DNA: TGTGCCAGCAGTGGGGCAGTGGGCTTTCAGCCCCAGCATTTT. It encodes CASSGAVGFQPQHF.

The chain couples TRBV5-6 to TRBJ1-5; no definite D call. The V and J ends lost 2 bases and 9 bases respectively, with 9 bases between them. This CDR3 spans 12 amino acids. Germline loops: CDR1 SGHDT, CDR2 YYEEEE. CDR3 bases: TGTGCCAGCAGCTTTCAGGATCGGCCCCAGCATTTT. Amino acid sequence: CASSFQDRPQHF.

The chain is built from TRBV5-1 and TRBJ1-6; 9 bases align to TRBD1. The V and J ends lost 4 bases and 2 bases, in that order; junction bases with no gene match: 7. The CDR3 runs to 17 residues. The germline V gene has CDR1 SGHRS and CDR2 YFSETQ. CDR3 sequence reads: CASSPGQGGPYNSPLHF. The CDR3 bases are TGCGCCAGCAGCCCGGGACAGGGCGGGCCCTATAATTCACCCCTCCACTTT.

CDR3 region: CASSVVENTIYF. DNA of the CDR3: TGTGCCAGCAGCGTAGTTGAAAACACCATATATTTT. This sequence joins TRBV9 and TRBJ1-3; D call uncertain. CDR3 length: 12 residues. Germline V gene data show CDR1 as SGDLS and CDR2 as YYNGEE. V was pared by 0 bases and J by 6 bases, with 4 bases between.

The V gene is TRBV6-6, the J gene TRBJ1-1; possibly TRBD1 for D (5 bases). V lost 2 bases to trimming and J lost 1 base, with 14 bases between them. CDR3 length: 16 residues. The V gene's germline CDR1 is MNHNY and CDR2 SVGAGI (reference sequence). The CDR3 protein is CASSYDAGRQNTEAFF. The DNA of the CDR3 is TGTGCCAGCAGTTACGACGCGGGACGGCAGAACACTGAAGCTTTCTTT.

V is TRBV7-2 and J is TRBJ1-5, with a weak D call TRBD1 (6 bases). V lost 3 bases, J lost 0 bases, and 12 bases lay in between. This CDR3 spans 16 amino acids. Germline assignment: CDR1 SGHTA and CDR2 FQGNSA. The CDR3, as DNA: TGTGCCAGCAGCTTTCAAACAGGGATTAGCAATCAGCCCCAGCATTTT. It specifies CASSFQTGISNQPQHF.

The genes are TRBV4-2 and TRBJ1-4; D is perhaps TRBD1 (5 bases). Between the trimmed V and J ends, which lost 2 bases and 8 bases, there was a span of 18 bases. Germline-derived CDR1 and CDR2 are LGHNA and YNFKEQ. The CDR3 totals 16 residues. The CDR3 DNA reads TGTGCCAGCAGCCAACGGGGGTTGACGGGTCAGGAAAAACTGTTTTTT. Translation gives CASSQRGLTGQEKLFF.